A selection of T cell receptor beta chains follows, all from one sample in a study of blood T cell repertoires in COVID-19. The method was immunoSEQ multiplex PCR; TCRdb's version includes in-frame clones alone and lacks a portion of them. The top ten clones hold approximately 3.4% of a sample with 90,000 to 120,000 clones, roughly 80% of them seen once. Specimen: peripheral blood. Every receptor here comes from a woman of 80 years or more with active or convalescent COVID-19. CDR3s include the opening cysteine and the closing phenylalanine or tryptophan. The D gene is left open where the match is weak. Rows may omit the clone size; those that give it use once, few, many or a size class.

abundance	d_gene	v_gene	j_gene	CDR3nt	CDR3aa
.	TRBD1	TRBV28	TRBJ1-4	TGTGCCAGCAGTTTACAGGGGGCGAGCGAAAAACTGTTTTTT	CASSLQGASEKLFF
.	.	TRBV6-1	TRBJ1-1	TGTGCCAGCAGTGAAAGGCAGGGTCGGACTGAAGCTTTCTTT	CASSERQGRTEAFF
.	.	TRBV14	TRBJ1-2	TGTGCCAGCAGCCGAATCGACCCCAGCGCCTATGGCTACACCTTC	CASSRIDPSAYGYTF
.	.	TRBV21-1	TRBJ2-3	TGTGCCAGACGGAACAGGGGCCTCAACCTCACAGATACGCAGTATTTT	CARRNRGLNLTDTQYF
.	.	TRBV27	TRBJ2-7	TGTGCCAGCAGTTTACGAGGGACCTACGAGCAGTACTTC	CASSLRGTYEQYF
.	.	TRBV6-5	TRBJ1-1	TGTGCCAGCAGCCAGGGCATTTGGGGCACTGAAGCTTTCTTT	CASSQGIWGTEAFF
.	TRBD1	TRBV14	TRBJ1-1	TGTGCCAGCAGCCAAGGACAGGGACCTTGGAGGGCTGAAGCTTTCTTT	CASSQGQGPWRAEAFF
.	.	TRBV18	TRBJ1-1	TGTGCCAGCTCACCCGGGCGGACAGAAGCTTTCTTT	CASSPGRTEAFF
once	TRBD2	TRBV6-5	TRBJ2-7	TGTGCCAGCACAGGAGCGGGGGACTCCTACGAGCAGTACTTC	CASTGAGDSYEQYF
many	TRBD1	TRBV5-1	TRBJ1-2	TGCGCCAGCAGCTTGGAGGGGGCGAGTGGCTACACCTTC	CASSLEGASGYTF
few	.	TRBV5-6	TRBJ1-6	TGTGCCAGCAGCTTCTTAAGGGGGAATTCACCCCTCCACTTT	CASSFLRGNSPLHF
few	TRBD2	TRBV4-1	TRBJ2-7	TGCGCCAGCAGCTTCCGGACGTCGGCGGGACTAGCGATATACGAGCAGTACTTC	CASSFRTSAGLAIYEQYF
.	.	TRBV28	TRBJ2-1	TGTGCCAGCAGTCCACGACAGAATGAGCAGTTCTTC	CASSPRQNEQFF
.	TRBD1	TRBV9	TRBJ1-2	TGTGCCAGCACCCCGGGGGACAGCTATGGCTACACCTTC	CASTPGDSYGYTF
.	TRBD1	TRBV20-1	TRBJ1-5	TGCAGTGCTAGTCGTAAACGGACAGGGGTTAGCAATCAGCCCCAGCATTTT	CSASRKRTGVSNQPQHF
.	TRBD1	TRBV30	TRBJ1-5	TGTGCCTGGAGTGTACTATCCGGACAGGGTGGCCAGCCCCAGCATTTT	CAWSVLSGQGGQPQHF
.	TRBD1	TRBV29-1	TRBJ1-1	TGCAGCGTGGGGGGATCAGGGGGCGGCACTGAAGCTTTCTTT	CSVGGSGGGTEAFF
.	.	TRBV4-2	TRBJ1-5	TGTGCCAGCAGCCAAGATACACAATATAGCAATCAGCCCCAGCATTTT	CASSQDTQYSNQPQHF
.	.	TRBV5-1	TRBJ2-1	TGCGCCAGCAGCGGCCACAGGGTTAATAATGAGCAGTTCTTC	CASSGHRVNNEQFF
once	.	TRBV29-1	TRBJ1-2	TGCAGCGTTGAAGAGAGGGCCAGGAACTTTTATGGCTACACCTTC	CSVEERARNFYGYTF
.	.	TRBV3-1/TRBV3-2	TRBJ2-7	TGTGCCAGCAGGAACAAAGGGGTTCTCTCCTACGAGCAGTACTTC	CASRNKGVLSYEQYF
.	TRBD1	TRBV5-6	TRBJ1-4	TGTGCCAGCAGCTACCGAAGGATGGGACAGGGTGTAGAAAAACTGTTTTTT	CASSYRRMGQGVEKLFF